The rows below give T cell receptor beta chains drawn from one sample of a study of blood T cell repertoires in COVID-19. Here immunoSEQ multiplex PCR was the method, and the copy in TCRdb shows in-frame clones only, minus some. In the table there are about 160,000 clones, roughly four fifths of which are singletons. Sequencing was performed on peripheral blood. The source of these receptors is a woman older than 75 with acute or convalescent COVID-19. CDR3s include the opening cysteine and the closing phenylalanine or tryptophan. The order of the fields is V gene, J gene, clone size, D gene, CDR3 protein, CDR3 DNA. A D gene is named only where the DNA matches it firmly. Not all rows give a size; the values are once, few, many and, for expanded clones, a class.

>TRBV14|TRBJ2-7|NA|TRBD1
CASSHFGTGEYEQYF
TGTGCCAGCAGCCATTTCGGGACAGGGGAGTACGAGCAGTACTTC
>TRBV5-5|TRBJ2-1|NA|NA
CASSFAEYNEQFF
TGTGCCAGCAGCTTTGCGGAGTACAATGAGCAGTTCTTC
>TRBV30|TRBJ2-3|once|TRBD2
CAWSGAGGPGGTDTQYF
TGTGCCTGGAGTGGAGCGGGAGGGCCGGGGGGCACAGATACGCAGTATTTT
>TRBV7-9|TRBJ1-2|few|TRBD1
CAATLGDRVYGYTF
TGTGCCGCAACACTGGGGGACAGGGTCTATGGCTACACCTTC
>TRBV29-1|TRBJ1-1|NA|NA
CSVENPTTRTEAFF
TGCAGCGTTGAAAACCCCACTACGAGGACTGAAGCTTTCTTT
>TRBV19|TRBJ1-1|NA|TRBD1
CASSMVPTGLAFF
TGTGCCAGTAGTATGGTCCCGACAGGGCTAGCTTTCTTT
>TRBV10-1|TRBJ2-1|NA|TRBD2
CASRGAGPSGRNEQFF
TGCGCCAGCAGAGGCGCGGGGCCTAGCGGGCGCAATGAGCAGTTCTTC
>TRBV24-1|TRBJ1-5|NA|NA
CATSRGSNQPQHF
TGTGCCACCAGCAGGGGTAGCAATCAGCCCCAGCATTTT
>TRBV6-5|TRBJ1-4|few|NA
CASSPLSGKDEKLFF
TGTGCCAGCAGTCCCCTCTCCGGGAAGGACGAAAAACTGTTTTTT
>TRBV4-1|TRBJ1-2|NA|TRBD1
CASSPGGLYGYTF
TGCGCCAGCAGCCCAGGGGGCCTCTATGGCTACACCTTC
>TRBV5-1|TRBJ2-3|NA|NA
CASGRDTSTDTQYF
TGCGCCAGCGGCCGGGACACGAGCACAGATACGCAGTATTTT
>TRBV9|TRBJ2-3|once|TRBD2
CASSVLAVSTDTQYF
TGTGCCAGCAGCGTACTAGCGGTGAGCACAGATACGCAGTATTTT
>TRBV9|TRBJ1-5|NA|TRBD1
CASSGTGTNQPQHF
TGTGCCAGCAGCGGGACAGGGACCAATCAGCCCCAGCATTTT
>TRBV2|TRBJ2-7|NA|NA
CASSAGGGSMDYEQYF
TGTGCCAGCAGTGCCGGAGGTGGGAGCATGGACTACGAGCAGTACTTC
>TRBV10-3|TRBJ1-2|NA|NA
CAISRPQGGNYGYTF
TGTGCCATCAGTAGGCCCCAGGGAGGTAACTATGGCTACACCTTC
>TRBV5-1|TRBJ2-2|NA|TRBD2
CASSPGGQNTGELFF
TGCGCCAGCAGCCCGGGGGGGCAGAACACCGGGGAGCTGTTTTTT
>TRBV10-3|TRBJ1-1|many|TRBD1
CAISEDDRGAFF
TGTGCCATCAGTGAGGACGACAGGGGAGCTTTCTTT